The T cell receptor (beta chain) described here comes from a study of blood T cell repertoires in COVID-19. Study-wide context: Samples came from the United States, Italy and Spain, spanning acute and convalescent COVID-19.

This clone was seen a few times. The germline CDR1 and CDR2 sequences are SGHVS and FQNEAQ. This CDR3 is built from 12 residues. Between the trimmed V and J ends, which lost 4 bases and 6 bases, there was a span of 10 bases. TCRdb's table, derived via immunoSEQ multiplex PCR, lists solely in-frame clones and lacks some. In the table there are 200,000 to 300,000 clones, around 90% of which are singletons. The genes are TRBV7-8 and TRBJ2-7; a weak D match, TRBD1 (6 bases). The sample was peripheral blood. The source is a middle-aged woman with acute or convalescent COVID-19. This CDR3 is CASSSGQREQYV. CDR3 bases: TGTGCCAGCAGCTCAGGACAGCGCGAGCAGTACGTC.